Each of the 14 T cell receptor beta chains below was sequenced from the same sample in a study of blood T cell repertoires in COVID-19. Profiling relied on immunoSEQ multiplex PCR, and the TCRdb table lists in-frame clones only, not all of them. The table records 200,000 to 250,000 clones, 80% of them present only once. The specimen sequenced was PBMCs or T cells enriched from blood (not recorded which). These receptors all come from a man under 40 with acute COVID-19.

The chain is built from TRBV28 and TRBJ1-5; 7 positions agree with TRBD1. CDR1 and CDR2 (germline): MDHEN, SYDVKM. The junction had 10 bases not matched to a gene; V was cut back by 9 bases and J by 5 bases. The CDR3 is 14 residues long. CDR3 nucleotides: TGTGCCAGTCAAGAAGGGGGCGATTATCAGCCCCAGCATTTT. This sequence encodes CASQEGGDYQPQHF.

The CDR3 spells CASSTLIFNYGYTF. CDR3 bases: TGTGCCAGTAGTACCCTAATCTTTAACTATGGCTACACCTTC. The V gene is TRBV19, the J gene TRBJ1-2; no firm D call. With 4 bases removed from V and 1 base from J, the gap between germline ends came to 10 bases. The CDR3 is 14 amino acids. Germline V gene sequence: CDR1 LNHDA, CDR2 SQIVND (reference sequence).

The chain carries TRBV19 and TRBJ1-1, with 7 bases matching TRBD1. The V gene's germline CDR1 is LNHDA and CDR2 SQIVND (reference sequence). J gave up 1 base and V 3 bases, and 2 bases lay outside the gene matches. The CDR3 extends over 14 amino acids. In DNA, the CDR3 is TGTGCCAGTAGTATCGACAGGGCGAACACTGAAGCTTTCTTT. This codes for CASSIDRANTEAFF. Drawing the rest from reference TRBV19 and TRBJ1-1, the complete variable domain is DGGITQSPKYLFRKEGQNVTLSCEQNLNHDAMYWYRQDPGQGLRLIYYSQIVNDFQKGDIAEGYSVSREKKESFPLTVTSAQKNPTAFYLCASSIDRANTEAFFGQGTRLTVV.

The CDR3 sequence: CASSYGDRAANEQFF. The CDR3 bases are TGTGCCAGCAGTTACGGGGACAGGGCCGCCAATGAGCAGTTCTTC. V gene TRBV6-5 combines with J gene TRBJ2-1; 9 nucleotides line up with TRBD1. V trimming: 2 bases; J trimming: 6 bases; junction bases outside the gene matches: 5. The CDR3 extends over 15 amino acids. Germline V CDR1 and CDR2: MNHEY, SVGAGI.

The gene calls are TRBV19 and TRBJ1-1, with TRBD1 matching over 7 bases. Germline V gene sequence: CDR1 LNHDA, CDR2 SQIVND (reference sequence). This CDR3 is built from 14 residues. V was pared by 5 bases and J by 3 bases, with 6 bases of the junction left unmatched. CDR3 amino acids: CASSLTGSDTEAFF. The CDR3 bases are TGTGCCAGTAGTTTGACAGGGTCTGACACTGAAGCTTTCTTT.

The V call is TRBV5-1, the J call TRBJ2-2; 8 positions match TRBD1. Germline lookup yields CDR1 SGHRS and CDR2 YFSETQ. The junction had 6 bases not matched to a gene; V was cut back by 4 bases and J by 7 bases. There are 14 residues in the CDR3. The CDR3 spells CASSTDRGVGELFF. In DNA, the CDR3 is TGCGCCAGCAGCACTGACAGGGGCGTCGGGGAGCTGTTTTTT.

V usage is TRBV2 and J usage is TRBJ1-2; D unresolved. The V end lost 6 bases, the J end lost 3 bases, and 17 bases lay between the germline ends. Germline values: CDR1 SNHLY, CDR2 FYNNEI. The CDR3 length is 15 residues. CDR3 coding DNA: TGTGCCAGCAGAGGGTTGGGGAGAAACGACTATGGCTACACCTTC. The encoded protein is CASRGLGRNDYGYTF.

The V and J genes are TRBV3-1 (or the pseudogene TRBV3-2) and TRBJ2-1, with 11 nucleotides matching TRBD2. Per the germline V gene, CDR1 is LGHDT and CDR2 is YNNKEL (reference sequence). The length of the CDR3 is 18 residues. The J segment lost 6 bases and the V segment lost 4 bases, leaving 14 bases of the junction unmatched. The DNA for the CDR3 is TGTGCCAGCAGCCCGACCGGGACTAGCGGAACACTACCCAATGAGCAGTTCTTC. Translation gives CASSPTGTSGTLPNEQFF.

This sequence joins TRBV5-1 and TRBJ1-4; 7 nucleotides align to TRBD1. Germline assignment: CDR1 SGHRS and CDR2 YFSETQ. The CDR3 consists of 16 residues. The trim removed 4 bases at V and 10 bases at J, leaving 16 bases unmatched. CDR3 sequence: CASSPLATGESGKLFF. The CDR3 coding sequence is TGCGCCAGCAGCCCCCTAGCCACAGGGGAGAGCGGAAAACTGTTTTTT.

The V gene is TRBV6-2 or TRBV6-3, the J gene TRBJ2-7; D is unresolved. V gave up 0 bases and J gave up 0 bases, with 12 bases separating them. CDR1 is MNHEY and CDR2 is SVGEGT in the germline V gene. The CDR3 has 16 amino acids. The CDR3 spells CASSYSMGSNSYEQYF. For the CDR3, the DNA is TGTGCCAGCAGTTACTCGATGGGCTCCAACTCCTACGAGCAGTACTTC.

The genes are TRBV5-1 and TRBJ1-6; 8 bases align to TRBD1. V dropped 0 bases and J dropped 14; count of bases not matched to a gene: 10. CDR3 length: 15 residues. Germline assignment: CDR1 SGHRS and CDR2 YFSETQ. The CDR3 region is CASSLGDQGAGTLHF. The DNA for the CDR3 is TGCGCCAGCAGCTTGGGGGATCAGGGGGCTGGGACCCTCCACTTT.

The chain links TRBV10-3 to TRBJ2-7; TRBD1 is a possible D gene (8 bases). The CDR3 length is 13 residues. Looked up from germline, CDR1 is ENHRY and CDR2 is SYGVKD. V was cut by 6 bases and J by 3 bases, with 12 bases left in between. The CDR3 bases are TGTGCCATCAGACAGGGGGACTACTACGAGCAGTACTTC. It yields the protein CAIRQGDYYEQYF.

This clone has only one observation. This chain connects TRBV2 to TRBJ2-7; D is possibly TRBD1 (8 bases). V lost 1 base, J lost 4 bases, and 17 bases lay in between. Germline V gives CDR1 SNHLY, CDR2 FYNNEI. The CDR3 loop spans 16 amino acids. CDR3 region: CASSEGRGTGYYEQYF. CDR3 nucleotides: TGTGCCAGCAGTGAAGGGCGGGGGACAGGATATTACGAGCAGTACTTC. Full variable domain (outside the CDR3, taken from reference TRBV2 and TRBJ2-7): EPEVTQTPSHQVTQMGQEVILRCVPISNHLYFYWYRQILGQKVEFLVSFYNNEISEKSEIFDDQFSVERPDGSNFTLKIRSTKLEDSAMYFCASSEGRGTGYYEQYFGPGTRLTVT.

The chain couples TRBV6-5 to TRBJ1-5; the match to TRBD1 covers 10 bases. The CDR3 contains 13 residues. Looked up from germline, CDR1 is MNHEY and CDR2 is SVGAGI. After removal of 6 bases from V and 6 bases from J, the junction contained 2 bases not matched to a gene. CDR3 nucleotides: TGTGCCAGCAGGACAGGGGGCTCTCAGCCCCAGCATTTT. It codes for CASRTGGSQPQHF.